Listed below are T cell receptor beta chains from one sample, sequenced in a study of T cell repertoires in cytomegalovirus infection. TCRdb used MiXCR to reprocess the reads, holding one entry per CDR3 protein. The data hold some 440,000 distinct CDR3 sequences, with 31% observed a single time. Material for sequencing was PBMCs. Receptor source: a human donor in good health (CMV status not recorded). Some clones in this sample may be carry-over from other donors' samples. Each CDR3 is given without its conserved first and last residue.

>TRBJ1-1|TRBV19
ASSDRTEMNTEAF
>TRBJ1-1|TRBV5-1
ASSLVRTGRTEAF
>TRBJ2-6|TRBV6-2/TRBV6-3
ASSGHLSGANVLT
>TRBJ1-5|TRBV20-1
SATGTATGGGNQPQH
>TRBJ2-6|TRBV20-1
SARDGRNGANVLT
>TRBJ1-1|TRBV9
ASNGVNTEAF
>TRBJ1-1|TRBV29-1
SVDRTGSTEAF
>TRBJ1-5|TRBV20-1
SASGTGGNQPQH
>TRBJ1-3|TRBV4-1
ASSQDRVIGNTIY
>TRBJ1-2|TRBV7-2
ASSSRPTGDGYT
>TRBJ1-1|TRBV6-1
ASTYSGGRNTEAF
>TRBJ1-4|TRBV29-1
SALGGGSEKLF
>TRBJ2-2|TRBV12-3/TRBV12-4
ASSPGLAGPTGELF
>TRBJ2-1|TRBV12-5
ASGLVPSGGPSSYNEQF
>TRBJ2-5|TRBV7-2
ASSLWGSQETQY
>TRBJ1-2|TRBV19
ASTSTPNYGYT
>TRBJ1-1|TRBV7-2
ASSPFHRGTEAF
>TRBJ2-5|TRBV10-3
AISVGGQGHQETQY
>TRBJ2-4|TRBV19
ASSIFFDSRKNIQY
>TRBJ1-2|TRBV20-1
SASGTGGGYT
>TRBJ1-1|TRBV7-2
ASSLRRATDTEAF
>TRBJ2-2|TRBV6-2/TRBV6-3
ASSGDRDRDTGELF
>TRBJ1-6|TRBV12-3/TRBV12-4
ASSLEGAPLH
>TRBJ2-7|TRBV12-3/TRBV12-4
ASSPAGGRVEYEQY
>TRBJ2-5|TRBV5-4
ASSLRTGVGETQY
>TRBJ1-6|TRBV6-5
ASSSDGRNSPLH
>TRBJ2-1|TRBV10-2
ASSAGVSYYNEQF
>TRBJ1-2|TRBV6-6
ASSYSVSRYGYT
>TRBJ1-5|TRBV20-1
SARVTGVGDQPQH
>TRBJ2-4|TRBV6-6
ASSNPGLGRGIAKNIQY
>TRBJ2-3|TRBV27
ASSSTGTRIDTQY
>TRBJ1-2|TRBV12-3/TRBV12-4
ASSLGAEANYGYN
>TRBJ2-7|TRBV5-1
ASSPQGNSYEQY
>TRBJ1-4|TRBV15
ATSRQQGVAEKLF
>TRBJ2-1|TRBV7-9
ASSLTRPSGAYNEQF
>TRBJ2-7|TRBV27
ASSIGTGVGEQY
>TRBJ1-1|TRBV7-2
ASSTRGLSTEAF
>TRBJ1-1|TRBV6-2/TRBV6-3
ASSYPGGGTEAF
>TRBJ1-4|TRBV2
ASREAVLNEKLF
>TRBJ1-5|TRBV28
ASSFIGTDQPQH
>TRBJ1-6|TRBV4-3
ASSQDIGLNNSSLH
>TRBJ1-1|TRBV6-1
ASSLSGTTEAF
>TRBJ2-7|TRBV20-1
SASFQLAASYEQY
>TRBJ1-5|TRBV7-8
ASSLRDAGISNQPQH
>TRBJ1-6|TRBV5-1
ASSLTAGDNSPLH
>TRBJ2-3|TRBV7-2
ASSYRDRLSTDTQY
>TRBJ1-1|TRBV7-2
ASSLRTGVEKTEAF
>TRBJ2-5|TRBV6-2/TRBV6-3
ASSYDRIQETQY
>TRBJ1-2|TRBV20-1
SAQVFRNYT
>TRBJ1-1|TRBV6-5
ASSYDRVSTEAF
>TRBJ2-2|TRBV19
ASSIDAGTGPSGELF
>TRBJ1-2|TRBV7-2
ASSPRTGGNGYT
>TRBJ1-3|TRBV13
ASTIGMSGNTIY
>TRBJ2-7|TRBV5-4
ASSQPTGGLREQY
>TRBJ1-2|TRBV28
ASSLGDSSSYGYT
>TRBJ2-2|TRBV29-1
SVKPGTENTGELF
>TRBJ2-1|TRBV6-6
ASTPRGGGAYNEQF
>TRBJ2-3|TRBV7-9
ASSLGWSSTDTQY
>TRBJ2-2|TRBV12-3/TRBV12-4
ASSSWTGELF